A selection of T cell receptor beta chains follows, all from one sample in a study of cytotoxic CD8 clonotypes in ibrutinib-treated CLL. Assay used: immunoSEQ multiplex PCR; TCRdb lists only in-frame clones, some missing. The sample lists approximately 320,000 clones, 67% occurring once. Sequenced here: PBMCs, sampled after 36 months of ibrutinib treatment. Every receptor here comes from a human donor with chronic lymphocytic leukemia. CDR3s include the opening cysteine and the closing phenylalanine or tryptophan. The D gene is left open where the match is weak. Clone sizes are given selectively: once, few, many, or a class where the clone is expanded.

D: NA; V: TRBV4-1; size: once; J: TRBJ2-4; DNA: TGCGCCAGCAGCCAAGATCGTGTGGTGGGGGTACGAAACATTCAGTACTTC; CDR3: CASSQDRVVGVRNIQYF
D: NA; V: TRBV27; size: NA; J: TRBJ2-1; DNA: TGTGCCAGCAGTTTCGGGGCTAAGCAGTTCTTC; CDR3: CASSFGAKQFF
D: NA; V: TRBV20-1; size: few; J: TRBJ1-4; DNA: TGCAGTGCTAGCGGTGAAAAACTGTTTTTT; CDR3: CSASGEKLFF
D: TRBD2; V: TRBV11-3; size: once; J: TRBJ2-7; DNA: TGTGCCAGCAGCCAAGTTCCATTAGCGGGAGTGGGTGAGCAGTACTTC; CDR3: CASSQVPLAGVGEQYF
D: NA; V: TRBV9; size: NA; J: TRBJ1-3; DNA: TGTGCCAGCAGCGCTCCCGCCCGTGGGAGGGCTGGAAACACCATATATTTT; CDR3: CASSAPARGRAGNTIYF
D: NA; V: TRBV28; size: NA; J: TRBJ1-4; DNA: TGTGCCAGCACCTATTTCCCCTGGGCAGGCGGAGAAAAACTGTTTTTT; CDR3: CASTYFPWAGGEKLFF
D: TRBD1; V: TRBV7-2; size: few; J: TRBJ1-5; DNA: TGTGCCAGCAGCTCCGGACAGGGCAATCAGCCCCAGCATTTT; CDR3: CASSSGQGNQPQHF
D: NA; V: TRBV9; size: few; J: TRBJ2-1; DNA: TGTGCCAGCAGTCGGGACTGGAGCTCCTACAATGAGCAGTTCTTC; CDR3: CASSRDWSSYNEQFF
D: NA; V: TRBV14; size: few; J: TRBJ1-2; DNA: TGTGCCAGCAGCCAAGAACAGAACTATGGCTACACCTTC; CDR3: CASSQEQNYGYTF
D: NA; V: TRBV23-1; size: NA; J: TRBJ2-2; DNA: TGCGCCAGCAGTCCCGCGAGAGCCTCGAACACCGGGGAGCTGTTTTTT; CDR3: CASSPARASNTGELFF
D: NA; V: TRBV19; size: once; J: TRBJ1-4; DNA: TGTGCCAGTATTGGCGTTTGGGATGAAAAACTGTTTTTT; CDR3: CASIGVWDEKLFF
D: NA; V: TRBV7-3; size: NA; J: TRBJ1-1; DNA: TGTGCCAGCAGCCCAGAAGCGTTCGTCACTGAAGCTTTCTTT; CDR3: CASSPEAFVTEAFF
D: TRBD1; V: TRBV30; size: once; J: TRBJ1-5; DNA: TGTGCCTGGAGTGTACGGGACAGGGAGCCTCAGCCCCAGCATTTT; CDR3: CAWSVRDREPQPQHF
D: NA; V: TRBV29-1; size: NA; J: TRBJ1-2; DNA: TGCAGCGTTGAAGTGACGGACGGCTATGGCTACACCTTC; CDR3: CSVEVTDGYGYTF
D: NA; V: TRBV27; size: NA; J: TRBJ1-1; DNA: TGTGCCAGCAGTTTTTTTCGAGACACTGAAGCTTTCTTT; CDR3: CASSFFRDTEAFF
D: NA; V: TRBV25-1; size: NA; J: TRBJ2-7; DNA: TGTGCCAGCAGTGAATACGGGGGAGTCAGGGAGCAGTACTTC; CDR3: CASSEYGGVREQYF
D: NA; V: TRBV7-8; size: NA; J: TRBJ2-1; DNA: TGTGCCAGCAGCCCGGAGGCAGCATACAATGAGCAGTTCTTC; CDR3: CASSPEAAYNEQFF
D: NA; V: TRBV7-3; size: few; J: TRBJ1-6; DNA: TGTGCCAGCAGCTTATGGGCTTTTTCACCCCTCCACTTT; CDR3: CASSLWAFSPLHF
D: NA; V: TRBV5-4; size: NA; J: TRBJ2-7; DNA: TGTGCCAGCAGCCCCTTCAGGGCAGACGCCTACGAGCAGTACTTC; CDR3: CASSPFRADAYEQYF
D: NA; V: TRBV5-5; size: NA; J: TRBJ2-5; DNA: TGTGCCAGCAGCTTGGTTAGGGGACAAGAGACCCAGTACTTC; CDR3: CASSLVRGQETQYF
D: TRBD1; V: TRBV5-4; size: NA; J: TRBJ1-1; DNA: TGTGCCAGCAGCCGGACAGGGCCCACTGAAGCTTTCTTT; CDR3: CASSRTGPTEAFF
D: NA; V: TRBV5-6; size: NA; J: TRBJ2-7; DNA: TGTGCCAGCAGCTTGTTAGGGGTTTACGAGCAGTACTTC; CDR3: CASSLLGVYEQYF
D: NA; V: TRBV5-4; size: NA; J: TRBJ2-1; DNA: TGTGCCAGCAGCTTACGGGGGTACAATGAGCAGTTCTTC; CDR3: CASSLRGYNEQFF
D: TRBD1; V: TRBV12-5; size: once; J: TRBJ2-2; DNA: TGTGCTAGTGGTATAGGACAGGGGATGTTTTGGGAGCTGTTTTTT; CDR3: CASGIGQGMFWELFF
D: NA; V: TRBV9; size: NA; J: TRBJ2-1; DNA: TGTGCCAGCAAGGGGGAGCGGCAGTTCTTC; CDR3: CASKGERQFF
D: TRBD1; V: TRBV6-1; size: few; J: TRBJ1-5; DNA: TGTGCCAGCAGTGAGTTGGTAGGGGGCGCCGTCAATCATCAGCCCCAGCATTTT; CDR3: CASSELVGGAVNHQPQHF
D: NA; V: TRBV5-1; size: NA; J: TRBJ2-1; DNA: TGCGCCAGCAGTTTACAGGGAGGCAATGAGCAGTTCTTC; CDR3: CASSLQGGNEQFF
D: NA; V: TRBV2; size: NA; J: TRBJ1-2; DNA: TGTGCCAGCAGTCAGACCCCGAGGAGCGGCTACACCTTC; CDR3: CASSQTPRSGYTF
D: TRBD1; V: TRBV6-5; size: few; J: TRBJ2-7; DNA: TGTGCCAGCAGTAACACCAGGGGGCATAATTACGAGCAGTACTTC; CDR3: CASSNTRGHNYEQYF
D: NA; V: TRBV9; size: few; J: TRBJ1-1; DNA: TGTGCCAGCAGCGTAGAATCGGGACGTGAAGCTTTCTTT; CDR3: CASSVESGREAFF
D: TRBD1; V: TRBV2; size: few; J: TRBJ1-5; DNA: TGTGCCAGCAGTCGACAGGGTGGCCTCAATCAGCCCCAGCATTTT; CDR3: CASSRQGGLNQPQHF
D: TRBD1; V: TRBV5-6; size: once; J: TRBJ2-7; DNA: TGTGCCAGCAGACAGGGGGCCTCCTACGAGCAGTACTTC; CDR3: CASRQGASYEQYF
D: NA; V: TRBV27; size: NA; J: TRBJ1-3; DNA: TGTGCCAGCAGGGCCTCAGTTGGAAACACCATATATTTT; CDR3: CASRASVGNTIYF
D: NA; V: TRBV19; size: NA; J: TRBJ1-1; DNA: TGTGCCAGTAGTATCGGACTGGCGAACACTGAAGCTTTCTTT; CDR3: CASSIGLANTEAFF
D: NA; V: TRBV7-2; size: NA; J: TRBJ1-4; DNA: TGTGCCAGCAGCCACAAAGGGGACGGGAATGAAAAACTGTTTTTT; CDR3: CASSHKGDGNEKLFF
D: NA; V: TRBV4-1; size: NA; J: TRBJ2-5; DNA: TGCGCCAGCAGGCACACTCCGGGGGCTGCAGAGACCCAGTACTTC; CDR3: CASRHTPGAAETQYF
D: NA; V: TRBV5-1; size: NA; J: TRBJ2-1; DNA: TGCGCCAGCAGCTTGGCCGGCGGGGATCCCTACAATGAGCAGTTCTTC; CDR3: CASSLAGGDPYNEQFF
D: TRBD2; V: TRBV27; size: once; J: TRBJ2-1; DNA: TGTGCCAGCAGTCAGACTGTTGGAGGTGGGAGGGCTAGCTACAATGAGCAGTTCTTC; CDR3: CASSQTVGGGRASYNEQFF
D: TRBD1; V: TRBV2; size: few; J: TRBJ1-1; DNA: TGTGCCAGCAGTGCGGGACAGGGCGCTGAAGCTTTCTTT; CDR3: CASSAGQGAEAFF
D: NA; V: TRBV11-1; size: NA; J: TRBJ1-6; DNA: TGTGCCAGCAGCTTGGGAAATTCACCCCTCCACTTT; CDR3: CASSLGNSPLHF
D: NA; V: TRBV29-1; size: NA; J: TRBJ2-7; DNA: TGCAGCGTCGGAAAGGGGTACGAGCAGTACTTC; CDR3: CSVGKGYEQYF
D: TRBD1; V: TRBV29-1; size: NA; J: TRBJ2-5; DNA: TGCAGCGTTGATGGGCGTGACAGGGGTGAGACCCAGTACTTC; CDR3: CSVDGRDRGETQYF
D: NA; V: TRBV9; size: few; J: TRBJ2-2; DNA: TGTGCCAGCAGGTCCAAGGAGGGTCTAGGGGCCGGGGAGCTGTTTTTT; CDR3: CASRSKEGLGAGELFF
D: NA; V: TRBV5-6; size: NA; J: TRBJ1-2; DNA: TGTGCCAGCAGCTTTTGGGGGAGAGACTATGGCTACACCTTC; CDR3: CASSFWGRDYGYTF
D: NA; V: TRBV11-2; size: NA; J: TRBJ2-7; DNA: TGTGCCAGCAGCGACTGGAGCGGCTACGAGCAGTACTTC; CDR3: CASSDWSGYEQYF
D: TRBD1; V: TRBV5-8; size: few; J: TRBJ1-3; DNA: TGTGCCAGCAGCGTAGGGACAGCATTTGGAAACACCATATATTTT; CDR3: CASSVGTAFGNTIYF
D: TRBD1; V: TRBV29-1; size: few; J: TRBJ2-7; DNA: TGCAGCGTTGGGGGACAGGGACCTGCTTGGGAGCAGTACTTC; CDR3: CSVGGQGPAWEQYF
D: NA; V: TRBV25-1; size: NA; J: TRBJ2-3; DNA: TGTGCCAGCAGTGACGCAAAAATCCACACAGATACGCAGTATTTT; CDR3: CASSDAKIHTDTQYF
D: NA; V: TRBV7-9; size: NA; J: TRBJ2-5; DNA: TGTGCCAGCAGCTTAGCGTGGGGTCAAGAGACCCAGTACTTC; CDR3: CASSLAWGQETQYF
D: TRBD2; V: TRBV2; size: few; J: TRBJ2-7; DNA: TGTGCCAGCAGAAGGACTAGCGGCTCCTACGAGCAGTACTTC; CDR3: CASRRTSGSYEQYF
D: TRBD1; V: TRBV5-4; size: NA; J: TRBJ2-3; DNA: TGTGCCAGCAGCCTCACAGGGGGCGCAGATACGCAGTATTTT; CDR3: CASSLTGGADTQYF
D: TRBD1; V: TRBV19; size: NA; J: TRBJ2-7; DNA: TGTGCCAGTAGTCCGAGTCCCGGGACAGGGTTGGGATACGAGCAGTACTTC; CDR3: CASSPSPGTGLGYEQYF
D: NA; V: TRBV19; size: NA; J: TRBJ2-3; DNA: TGTGCCAGTAGTATATCCCGGGCAGGGAGGGATACGCAGTATTTT; CDR3: CASSISRAGRDTQYF
D: NA; V: TRBV2; size: NA; J: TRBJ1-2; DNA: TGTGCCAGCGAGAGGAGGCCTTTTCTCTCCCCTAACTATGGCTACACCTTC; CDR3: CASERRPFLSPNYGYTF
D: TRBD1; V: TRBV7-9; size: NA; J: TRBJ2-7; DNA: TGTGCCAGCAGGCCGGGACAGGGCTACGAGCAGTACTTC; CDR3: CASRPGQGYEQYF
D: NA; V: TRBV10-3; size: few; J: TRBJ2-7; DNA: TGTGCCATCAGTGATTCGAACAGGGACCGCTACGAGCAGTACTTC; CDR3: CAISDSNRDRYEQYF